This passage covers 12 T cell receptor beta chains from one sample sequenced in a study of T cells after yellow fever vaccination. TCRdb redid the calling of the 5' RACE reads with MiXCR, one entry per CDR3 protein. The sample yields 400,000 to 450,000 distinct CDR3 sequences, roughly 20% seen once. This specimen was PBMCs, taken before the yellow fever booster vaccination. All receptors come from a man aged 18-30 years who received the YFV17D yellow fever vaccine.

This clonotype appeared once. An end of the junction does not agree with germline; a read error may underlie this. J is TRBJ2-5 and V is TRBV12-3 or TRBV12-4, with TRBD1 matching over 10 bases. CDR3 length: 15 amino acids. The CDR3, as DNA: TGTTCCAGCAGTAGACCGGGACAGGGGAAAGAGACCCAGTACTTC. This translates into CSSSRPGQGKETQYF.

This clonotype was picked up a small number of times. The chain is built from TRBV27 and TRBJ2-7; 7 bases match TRBD2. CDR1 is MNHEY and CDR2 is SMNVEV in the germline V gene (reference sequence). With V trimmed by 7 bases and J by 6 bases, 12 bases remained unmatched. CDR3 length equals 14 residues. CDR3 sequence (DNA): TGTGCCAGCAAGAGCGGGGCTTCTGCCTTCGAGCAGTACTTC. Translating gives CASKSGASAFEQYF.

This clonotype was observed at least ten times. The rearrangement joins TRBV6-5 to TRBJ2-7, with D perhaps matching TRBD1 (5 bases). CDR1 is MNHEY, CDR2 SVGAGI, per germline. V lost 0 bases to trimming and J lost 3 bases, with 9 bases between them. The CDR3 is made up of 14 amino acids. The CDR3 region is CASSYSRGLYEQYF. The CDR3 DNA reads as TGTGCCAGCAGTTACTCTAGGGGCCTCTACGAGCAGTACTTC.

This clonotype was found a few times. The CDR3 here is CASGSDGYGYEQYF. DNA for the CDR3: TGTGCCAGCGGATCGGACGGCTATGGCTACGAGCAGTACTTC. The gene calls are TRBV11-1 and TRBJ2-7; D call uncertain. CDR1 is SGHAT, CDR2 FQDESV, per germline (reference sequence). V gave up 8 bases and J gave up 3 bases, with 17 bases separating them. CDR3 size: 14 residues.

The chain joins TRBV5-1 to TRBJ2-5; D is uncertain. Trimming left V 6 bases short and J 4 bases short, with 13 bases between. Germline-derived CDR1 and CDR2 are SGHRS and YFSETQ. The length of the CDR3 is 13 residues. The chain's CDR3 is CASNYGNSETQYF. CDR3 nucleotides: TGCGCCAGCAACTATGGCAATTCAGAGACCCAGTACTTC.

This clonotype has a handful of counts. The rearrangement links TRBV28 to TRBJ1-1; TRBD1 agrees at 12 bases. The trim removed 5 bases at V and 3 bases at J, leaving 4 bases unmatched. The germline V gene has CDR1 MDHEN and CDR2 SYDVKM. CDR3 length: 15 amino acids. DNA of the CDR3: TGTGCCAGCAGTACCGGGACAGGGGGCGACACTGAAGCTTTCTTT. It encodes CASSTGTGGDTEAFF.

V and J are TRBV28 and TRBJ1-5; 9 bases fit TRBD1. The CDR3 loop spans 19 amino acids. Germline V gene lookup returns CDR1 MDHEN and CDR2 SYDVKM. The trim removed 7 bases at V and 4 bases at J, leaving 20 bases unmatched. The DNA for the CDR3 is TGTGCCAGCACCCCCGCGGGACAGGGCGACTTATGGAGGAATCAGCCCCAGCATTTT. Protein sequence: CASTPAGQGDLWRNQPQHF.

The chain has TRBV18 and TRBJ2-7, with TRBD2 identical over 11 bases. This CDR3 has 15 residues. V gave up 4 bases and J gave up 4 bases; unmatched junction bases: 6. The germline CDR1 and CDR2 sequences are KGHSH and LQKENI. In DNA, the CDR3 is TGTGCCAGCTCACGGCTGACTAGCGGGGTATACGAGCAGTACTTC. It specifies CASSRLTSGVYEQYF.

The table lists this clonotype with a few counts. This chain links TRBV2 with TRBJ2-7; D not certain. V lost 7 bases, J lost 5 bases, and 12 bases lay in between. The CDR3 is 12 amino acids. Germline-derived CDR1 and CDR2 are SNHLY and FYNNEI. The CDR3 protein is CASTRAWDEQYV. DNA of the CDR3: TGTGCCAGCACCCGAGCCTGGGACGAGCAGTACGTC.

In its sample, this clonotype was seen a few times. This chain links TRBV20-1 with TRBJ1-5, with TRBD1 matching 7 bases. The CDR3 contains 14 residues. Germline V gene data show CDR1 as DFQATT and CDR2 as SNEGSKA (reference sequence). V lost 3 bases and J lost 5; bases outside the gene matches: 7. CDR3 DNA sequence: TGCAGTGCTAGTATCCGGGACAGTCATCAGCCCCAGCATTTT. This gives the protein CSASIRDSHQPQHF.

This clonotype has ten or more counts. The CDR3 DNA reads TGTGCCAGCAGCTCCCCTAAAGCGGGGAGCTCCTACGAGCAGTACGTC. This sequence encodes CASSSPKAGSSYEQYV. This chain connects TRBV5-6 to TRBJ2-7, with TRBD2 matching 7 bases. Germline V lookup: CDR1 SGHDT, CDR2 YYEEEE. Trimming took 3 bases from V and 0 from J; bases not matched to a gene: 9. The CDR3 runs 16 residues.

In nucleotides, the CDR3 is TGTGCCAGCAGTCCGTACGGCAGGGGTGAGCAGTTCTTC. Translating gives CASSPYGRGEQFF. The chain joins TRBV28 to TRBJ2-1; D may be TRBD1 (6 bases). CDR1 is MDHEN, CDR2 SYDVKM, per germline. Trimming took off 5 bases at V and 9 bases at J, with 14 bases between the two ends. This CDR3 contains 13 residues.